The entry below gives a single TCR beta chain sequence along with its context. The CDR3 length is 14 residues. V lost 5 bases to trimming and J lost 4 bases, with 14 bases between them. Germline CDR1 is LNHNV and CDR2 is YYDKDF (reference sequence). This entry is derived from a study of blood T cell repertoires in COVID-19. Background on the study: PBMCs, B-cell-depleted T cells, or T cells provided the cDNA or gDNA that made up the material.

Original methodology: Estimated nucleated cell counts came from reference gene primer amplification. Sequencing used immunoSEQ multiplex PCR; TCRdb keeps in-frame clones, though not all of them. V and J calls and clone size follow that table, whereas D and trimming were derived from the DNA. In the table there are a few hundred thousand clones, 82% of which are singletons. Enrolled during active infection, Seattle patients were then followed longitudinally. The receptor comes from a woman older than 75 with COVID-19, enrolled during active disease. Sequencing was performed on peripheral blood. The gene calls are TRBV15 and TRBJ1-2, with a tentative D call TRBD1 (6 bases). The CDR3 region is CATSPQRQAYGYTF. The DNA of the CDR3 is TGTGCCACCAGCCCACAGAGACAGGCCTATGGCTACACCTTC.